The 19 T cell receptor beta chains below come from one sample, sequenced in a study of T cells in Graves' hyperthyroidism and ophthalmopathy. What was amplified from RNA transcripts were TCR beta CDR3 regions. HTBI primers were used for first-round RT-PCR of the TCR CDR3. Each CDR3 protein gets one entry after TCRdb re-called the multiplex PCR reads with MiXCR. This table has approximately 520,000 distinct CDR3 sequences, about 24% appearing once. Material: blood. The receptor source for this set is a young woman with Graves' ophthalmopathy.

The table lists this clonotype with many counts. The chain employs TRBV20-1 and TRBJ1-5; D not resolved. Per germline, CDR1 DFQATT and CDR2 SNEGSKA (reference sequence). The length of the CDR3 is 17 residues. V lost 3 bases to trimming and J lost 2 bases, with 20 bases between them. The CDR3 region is CSARWQVVGIGNQPQHF. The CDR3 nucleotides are TGCAGTGCTAGGTGGCAGGTCGTCGGTATTGGCAATCAGCCCCAGCATTTT.

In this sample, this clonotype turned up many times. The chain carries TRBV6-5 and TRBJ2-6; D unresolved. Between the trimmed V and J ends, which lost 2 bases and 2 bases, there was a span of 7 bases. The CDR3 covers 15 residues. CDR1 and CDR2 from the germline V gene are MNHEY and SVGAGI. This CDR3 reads CASSYVATGANVLTF. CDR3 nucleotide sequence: TGTGCCAGCAGTTACGTGGCAACTGGGGCCAACGTCCTGACTTTC.

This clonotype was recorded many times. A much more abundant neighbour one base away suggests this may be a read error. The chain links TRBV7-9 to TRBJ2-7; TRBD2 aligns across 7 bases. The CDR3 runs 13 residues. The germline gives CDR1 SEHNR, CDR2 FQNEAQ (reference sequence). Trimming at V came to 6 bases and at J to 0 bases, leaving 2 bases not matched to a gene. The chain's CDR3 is CASRASGSYEQYF. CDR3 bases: TGTGCCAGCAGAGCTAGCGGCTCCTACGAGCAGTACTTC.

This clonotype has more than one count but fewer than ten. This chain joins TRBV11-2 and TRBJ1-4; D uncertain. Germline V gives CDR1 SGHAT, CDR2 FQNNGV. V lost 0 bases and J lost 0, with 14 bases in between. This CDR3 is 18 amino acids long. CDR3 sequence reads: CASSLDLGFGTTNEKLFF. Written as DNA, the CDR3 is TGTGCCAGCAGCTTAGATTTGGGGTTCGGGACAACTAATGAAAAACTGTTTTTT.

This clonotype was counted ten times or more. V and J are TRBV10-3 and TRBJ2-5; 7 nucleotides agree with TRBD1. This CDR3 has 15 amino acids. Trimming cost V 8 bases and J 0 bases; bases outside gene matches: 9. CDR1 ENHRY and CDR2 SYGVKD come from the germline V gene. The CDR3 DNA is TGTGCCATCTCAGGGGACAGCAAAGACCAAGAGACCCAGTACTTC. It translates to CAISGDSKDQETQYF.

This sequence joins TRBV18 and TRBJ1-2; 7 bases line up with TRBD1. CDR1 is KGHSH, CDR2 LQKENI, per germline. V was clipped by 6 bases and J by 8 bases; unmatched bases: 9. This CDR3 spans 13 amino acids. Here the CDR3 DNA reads TGTGCCAGCTCGAGTGAGGGGGCGCTGGGCTACACCTTC. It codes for CASSSEGALGYTF. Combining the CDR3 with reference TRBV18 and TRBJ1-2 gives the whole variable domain NAGVMQNPRHLVRRRGQEARLRCSPMKGHSHVYWYRQLPEEGLKFMVYLQKENIIDESGMPKERFSAEFPKEGPSILRIQQVVRGDSAAYFCASSSEGALGYTFGSGTRLTVV.

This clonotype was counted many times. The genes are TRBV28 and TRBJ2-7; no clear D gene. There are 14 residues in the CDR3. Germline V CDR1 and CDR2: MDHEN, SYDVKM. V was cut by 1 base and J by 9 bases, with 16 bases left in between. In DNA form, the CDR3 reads TGTGCCAGCAGTTTATTGTCAGGCCTGCAAAGGCAGTACTTC. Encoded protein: CASSLLSGLQRQYF.

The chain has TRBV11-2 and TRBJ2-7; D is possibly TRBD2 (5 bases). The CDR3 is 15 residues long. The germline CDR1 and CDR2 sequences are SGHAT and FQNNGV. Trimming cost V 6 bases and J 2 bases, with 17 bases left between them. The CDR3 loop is CASSSTREGTYEQYF. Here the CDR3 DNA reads TGTGCCAGCAGTTCTACTCGGGAAGGGACCTACGAGCAGTACTTC.

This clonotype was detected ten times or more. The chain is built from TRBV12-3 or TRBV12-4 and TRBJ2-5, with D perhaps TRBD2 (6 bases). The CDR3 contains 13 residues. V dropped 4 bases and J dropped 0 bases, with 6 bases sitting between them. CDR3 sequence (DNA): TGTGCCAGCAGTTGGGGGGACCAAGAGACCCAGTACTTC. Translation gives CASSWGDQETQYF.

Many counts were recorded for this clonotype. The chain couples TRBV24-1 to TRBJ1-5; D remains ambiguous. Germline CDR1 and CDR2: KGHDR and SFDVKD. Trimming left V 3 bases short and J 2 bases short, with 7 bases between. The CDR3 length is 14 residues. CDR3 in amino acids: CATSDPTRNQPQHF. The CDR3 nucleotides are TGTGCCACCAGTGATCCCACGCGCAATCAGCCCCAGCATTTT.

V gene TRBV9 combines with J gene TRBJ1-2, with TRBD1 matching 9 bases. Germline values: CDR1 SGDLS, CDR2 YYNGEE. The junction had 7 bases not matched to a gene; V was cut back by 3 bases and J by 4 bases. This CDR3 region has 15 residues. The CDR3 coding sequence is TGTGCCAGCAGCGGAGATGGACAGGGGAGCTATGGCTACACCTTC. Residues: CASSGDGQGSYGYTF.

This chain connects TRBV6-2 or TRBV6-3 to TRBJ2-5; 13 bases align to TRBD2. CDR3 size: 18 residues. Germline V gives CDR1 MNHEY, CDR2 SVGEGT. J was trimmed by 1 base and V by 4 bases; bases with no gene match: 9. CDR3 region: CASSSRGTSGNRQETQYF. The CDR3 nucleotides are TGTGCCAGCAGTTCTCGCGGGACTAGCGGGAATCGCCAAGAGACCCAGTACTTC.

The CDR3 sequence is CASSPLDRETEAFF. As DNA, the CDR3 is TGTGCCAGCTCACCCCTGGACAGAGAGACTGAAGCTTTCTTT. V gene TRBV18 combines with J gene TRBJ1-1; tentative D call: TRBD1 (6 bases). This CDR3 has 14 residues. With 3 bases removed from V and 5 bases from J, the gap between germline ends came to 13 bases. Germline assignment: CDR1 KGHSH and CDR2 LQKENI.

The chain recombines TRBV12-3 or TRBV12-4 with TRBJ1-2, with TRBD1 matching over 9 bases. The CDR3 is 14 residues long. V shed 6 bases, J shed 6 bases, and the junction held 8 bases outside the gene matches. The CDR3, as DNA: TGTGCCAGCAGGACCGGGACAGGGAAGGATGGCTACACCTTC. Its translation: CASRTGTGKDGYTF.

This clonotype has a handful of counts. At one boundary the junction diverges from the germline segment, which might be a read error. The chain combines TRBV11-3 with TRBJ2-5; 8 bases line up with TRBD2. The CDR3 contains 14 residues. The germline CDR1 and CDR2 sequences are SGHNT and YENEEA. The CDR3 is CASSLGAGEETQYF. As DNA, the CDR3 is TGTGCCAGCAGCTTAGGAGCGGGGGAAGAGACCCAATACTTC.

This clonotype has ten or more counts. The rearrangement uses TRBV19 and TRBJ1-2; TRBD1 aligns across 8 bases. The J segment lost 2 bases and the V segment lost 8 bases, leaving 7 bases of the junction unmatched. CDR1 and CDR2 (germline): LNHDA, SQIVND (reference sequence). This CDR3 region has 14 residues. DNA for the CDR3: TGTGCCAGTTCGGACAGGGACGGGAACTATGGCTACACCTTC. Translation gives CASSDRDGNYGYTF.

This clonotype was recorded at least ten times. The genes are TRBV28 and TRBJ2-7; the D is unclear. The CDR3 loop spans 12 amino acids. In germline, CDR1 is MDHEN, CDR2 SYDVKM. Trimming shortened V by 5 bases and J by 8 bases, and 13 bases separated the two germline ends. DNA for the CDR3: TGTGCCAGCAGTAACCTCCCCGTGCAGCAGTACTTC. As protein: CASSNLPVQQYF.

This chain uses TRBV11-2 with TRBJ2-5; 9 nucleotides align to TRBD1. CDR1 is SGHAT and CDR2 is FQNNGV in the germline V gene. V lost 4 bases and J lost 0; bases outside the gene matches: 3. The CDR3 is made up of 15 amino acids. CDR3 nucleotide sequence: TGTGCCAGCAGCTCGAGGACAGGGGACCAAGAGACCCAGTACTTC. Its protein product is CASSSRTGDQETQYF. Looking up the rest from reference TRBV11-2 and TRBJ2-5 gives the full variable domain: EAGVAQSPRYKIIEKRQSVAFWCNPISGHATLYWYQQILGQGPKLLIQFQNNGVVDDSQLPKDRFSAERLKGVDSTLKIQPAKLEDSAVYLCASSSRTGDQETQYFGPGTRLLVL.

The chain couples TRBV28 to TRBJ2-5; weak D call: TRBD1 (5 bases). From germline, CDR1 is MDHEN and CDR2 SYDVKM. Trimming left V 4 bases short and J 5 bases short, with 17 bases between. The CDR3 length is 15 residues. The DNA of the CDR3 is TGTGCCAGCAGTTATAATCAGGGTACGGATGAGACCCAGTACTTC. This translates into CASSYNQGTDETQYF.